Reported below is one T cell receptor beta chain. One Seattle source followed patients from active infection through their disease course. This entry is derived from a study of blood T cell repertoires in COVID-19. Some clones are missing from TCRdb's copy, which holds only in-frame ones; the method was immunoSEQ multiplex PCR. The sample holds 200,000 to 250,000 clones, nearly 85% seen once. The CDR3 totals 17 residues. J was trimmed by 7 bases and V by 5 bases; bases with no gene match: 13. CDR1 is MNHEY, CDR2 SMNVEV, per germline (reference sequence). The rearrangement links TRBV27 to TRBJ2-1, with 11 bases aligning to TRBD2. Material: peripheral blood. This receptor was obtained from a woman between 25 and 40 years old with COVID-19, enrolled during active disease. CDR3 coding DNA: TGTGCCAGCAGTCTTCGATCTTGGACTAGCGGGCCAAATGAGCAGTTCTTC. Protein sequence: CASSLRSWTSGPNEQFF.